A single sample gave rise to the 7 T cell receptor beta chains below, sequenced in a study of T cells after yellow fever vaccination. TCRdb ran MiXCR on the 5' RACE reads and lists one entry per CDR3 protein. Of about 320,000 distinct CDR3 sequences detected, approximately 4% appear once; the ten largest clones hold 19%. The sequenced sample was PBMCs, obtained 15 days after the yellow fever booster vaccination. These receptors came from a man aged 18 to 29 who received the YFV17D yellow fever vaccine.

This sequence joins TRBV12-3 or TRBV12-4 and TRBJ1-1; D unresolved. The CDR3 covers 13 residues. The V end lost 3 bases, the J end lost 4 bases, and 9 bases lay between the germline ends. CDR3 region: CASSFRAFTEAFF. DNA of the CDR3: TGTGCCAGCAGTTTCCGGGCATTCACTGAAGCTTTCTTT.

This clonotype was observed a handful of times. This chain joins TRBV28 and TRBJ2-1; 11 bases line up with TRBD1. Germline CDR1 reads MDHEN; CDR2 reads SYDVKM. This CDR3 is 15 amino acids long. The V gene end was trimmed by 4 bases and the J gene end by 5 bases; junction bases not matched to a gene: 4. The CDR3 nucleotides are TGTGCCAGCAGTTCCTGGGGACAGGGGGACAATGAGCAGTTCTTC. Protein sequence: CASSSWGQGDNEQFF.

This rearrangement joins TRBV20-1 to TRBJ1-2, with D possibly matching TRBD1 (6 bases). The ends were cut back, 5 bases at V and 4 bases at J, with 11 bases in the middle. Germline assignment: CDR1 DFQATT and CDR2 SNEGSKA (reference sequence). There are 12 residues in the CDR3. The CDR3 DNA reads as TGCAGTGCTGGATCGGACAGCTATGGCTACACCTTC. Its translation is CSAGSDSYGYTF.

Sample share makes this clonotype medium-sized. One junction end disagrees with the germline gene, perhaps due to a read error. The chain has TRBV5-1 and TRBJ2-1, with 8 bases that match TRBD2. CDR3 length: 14 residues. Germline V lookup: CDR1 SGHRS, CDR2 YFSETQ. CDR3 loop: CASSLGGGYNEQFF. In DNA, the CDR3 is TGTGCCAGCAGTTTGGGCGGGGGGTACAATGAGCAGTTCTTC.

The table lists this clonotype with many counts. V is TRBV12-3 or TRBV12-4 and J is TRBJ1-2; 7 nucleotides align to TRBD1. V gave up 1 base and J gave up 0 bases; unmatched junction bases: 5. This CDR3 has 16 residues. The CDR3 region is CASSLGGDRANYGYTF. CDR3 sequence (DNA): TGTGCCAGCAGTTTAGGGGGGGACAGAGCTAACTATGGCTACACCTTC.

Many counts were recorded for this clonotype. V gene TRBV29-1 combines with J gene TRBJ2-3; D is possibly TRBD2 (5 bases). V shed 7 bases and J shed 1 base, with 9 bases lying between them. The CDR3 contains 12 residues. Germline loops: CDR1 SQVTM, CDR2 ANQGSEA. The CDR3 here is CSARTGTDTQYF. DNA of the CDR3: TGCAGCGCTCGGACTGGCACAGATACGCAGTATTTT.

Only a few counts were recorded for this clonotype. The V and J genes are TRBV6-6 and TRBJ2-3; D uncertain. V was shortened by 2 bases and J by 2 bases, with 14 bases between the two germline ends. The germline V gene encodes CDR1 MNHNY and CDR2 SVGAGI (reference sequence). This CDR3 has 16 amino acids. The CDR3: CASSYSHGLFTDTQYF. The CDR3, as DNA: TGTGCCAGCAGTTACAGCCACGGCCTATTCACAGATACGCAGTATTTT.